The present T cell receptor beta chain was sequenced within a study of human T cells and chemical hapten exposure. Germline V CDR1 and CDR2: SGHDT, YYEEEE. V was clipped by 8 bases and J by 6 bases, with 23 bases between them. This CDR3 is 15 amino acids long. Before extraction, the whole blood was not fractionated, and total RNA was taken from it. Using its own MiXCR run on the 5' RACE reads, TCRdb lists one record per CDR3 protein. In the table there are approximately 150,000 distinct CDR3 sequences, around 4.1% of which are singletons. The chain has TRBV5-6 and TRBJ1-2; possibly TRBD1 for D (6 bases). This receptor was taken from a female donor in good health. In DNA form, the CDR3 reads TGTGCCAGTACTACATGGACAGTTGGGGAAAATGGCTACACCTTC. Protein product: CASTTWTVGENGYTF.